The T cell receptor beta chain described here comes from a study of T cell changes during pregnancy in multiple sclerosis. Method: immunoSEQ multiplex PCR; TCRdb's copy keeps in-frame clones and lacks some. This table holds roughly 74,000 clones, more than 85% found once. Germline V gives CDR1 DFQATT, CDR2 SNEGSKA (reference sequence). V was pared by 5 bases and J by 5 bases, with 9 bases between. This CDR3 contains 11 residues. This TCR came from a female donor with multiple sclerosis, enrolled in a pregnancy study. This material consisted of peripheral blood, taken before pregnancy. The chain joins TRBV20-1 to TRBJ1-2; possibly TRBD1 for D (6 bases). The chain's CDR3 is CSADTGYGYTF. As DNA, the CDR3 is TGCAGTGCTGACACAGGGTATGGCTACACCTTC.